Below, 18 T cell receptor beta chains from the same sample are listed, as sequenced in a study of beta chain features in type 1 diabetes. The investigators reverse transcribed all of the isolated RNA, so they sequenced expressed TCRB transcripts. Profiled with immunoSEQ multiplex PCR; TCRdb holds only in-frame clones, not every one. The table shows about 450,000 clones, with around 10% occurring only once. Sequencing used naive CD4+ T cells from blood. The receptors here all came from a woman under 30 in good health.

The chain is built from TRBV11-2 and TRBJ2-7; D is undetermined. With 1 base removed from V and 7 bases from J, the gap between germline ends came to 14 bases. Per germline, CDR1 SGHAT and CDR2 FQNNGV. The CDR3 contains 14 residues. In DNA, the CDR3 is TGTGCCAGCAGCTTAGTTGGCAGTTCGAAAGAGCAGTACTTC. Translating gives CASSLVGSSKEQYF. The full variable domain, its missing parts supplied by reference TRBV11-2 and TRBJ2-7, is EAGVAQSPRYKIIEKRQSVAFWCNPISGHATLYWYQQILGQGPKLLIQFQNNGVVDDSQLPKDRFSAERLKGVDSTLKIQPAKLEDSAVYLCASSLVGSSKEQYFGPGTRLTVT.

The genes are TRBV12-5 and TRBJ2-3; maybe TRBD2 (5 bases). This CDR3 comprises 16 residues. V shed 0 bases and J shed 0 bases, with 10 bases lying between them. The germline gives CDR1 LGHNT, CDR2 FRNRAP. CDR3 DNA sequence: TGTGCTAGTGGTTTGGTCATTGGCGGGAGCACAGATACGCAGTATTTT. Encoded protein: CASGLVIGGSTDTQYF.

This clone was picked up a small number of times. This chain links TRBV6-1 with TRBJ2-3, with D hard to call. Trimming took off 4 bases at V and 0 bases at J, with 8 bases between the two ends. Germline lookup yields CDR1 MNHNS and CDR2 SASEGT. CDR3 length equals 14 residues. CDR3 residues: CASSVQTSTDTQYF. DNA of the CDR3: TGTGCCAGCAGTGTTCAGACTAGCACAGATACGCAGTATTTT.

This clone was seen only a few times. The CDR3 loop is CASSTGTDNEQFF. The CDR3 nucleotides read TGTGCCAGCAGCACCGGGACGGACAATGAGCAGTTCTTC. The chain has TRBV9 and TRBJ2-1, with D perhaps given as TRBD1 or TRBD2 (5 bases each). The germline V and J ends were trimmed by 4 bases and 5 bases, with 10 bases remaining between them. The CDR3 length is 13 residues. Germline CDR1 and CDR2: SGDLS and YYNGEE.

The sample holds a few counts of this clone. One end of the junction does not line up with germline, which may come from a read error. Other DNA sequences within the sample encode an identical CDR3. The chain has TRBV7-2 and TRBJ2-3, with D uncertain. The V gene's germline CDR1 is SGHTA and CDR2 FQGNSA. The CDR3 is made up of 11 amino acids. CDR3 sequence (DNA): TGTGCCAGCAGCCGCACGGATACGCAGTATTTT. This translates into CASSRTDTQYF.

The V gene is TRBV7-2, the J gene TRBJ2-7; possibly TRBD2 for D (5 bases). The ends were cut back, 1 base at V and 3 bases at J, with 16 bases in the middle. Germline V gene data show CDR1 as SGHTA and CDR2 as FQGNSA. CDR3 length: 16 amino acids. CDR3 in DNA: TGTGCCAGCAGCTTAGGGGTAGCGAAGCTAAACTACGAGCAGTACTTC. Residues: CASSLGVAKLNYEQYF.

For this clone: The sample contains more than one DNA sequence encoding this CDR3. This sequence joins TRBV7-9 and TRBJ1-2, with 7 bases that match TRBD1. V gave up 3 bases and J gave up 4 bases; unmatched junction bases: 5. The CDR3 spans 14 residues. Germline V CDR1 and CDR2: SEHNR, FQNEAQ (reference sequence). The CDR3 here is CASSLGTASYGYTF. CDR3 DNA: TGTGCCAGCAGCTTGGGGACAGCAAGCTATGGCTACACCTTC.

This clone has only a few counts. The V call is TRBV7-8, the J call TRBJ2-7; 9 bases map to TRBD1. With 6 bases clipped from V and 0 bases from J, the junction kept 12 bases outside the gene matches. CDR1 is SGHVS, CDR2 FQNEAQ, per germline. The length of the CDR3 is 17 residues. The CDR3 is CASSAGLGTGNSYEQYF. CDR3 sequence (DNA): TGTGCCAGCAGTGCCGGGTTAGGGACAGGGAACTCCTACGAGCAGTACTTC.

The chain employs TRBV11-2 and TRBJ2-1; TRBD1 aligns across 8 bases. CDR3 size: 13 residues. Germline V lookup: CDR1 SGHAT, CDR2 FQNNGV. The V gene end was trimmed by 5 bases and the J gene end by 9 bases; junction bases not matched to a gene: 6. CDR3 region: CASSPQTGVEQFF. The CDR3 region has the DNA TGTGCCAGCAGCCCGCAGACAGGGGTTGAGCAGTTCTTC.

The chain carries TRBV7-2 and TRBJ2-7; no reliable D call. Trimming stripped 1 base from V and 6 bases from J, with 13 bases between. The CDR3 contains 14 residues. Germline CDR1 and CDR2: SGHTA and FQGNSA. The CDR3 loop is CASSLGGTVPEQYF. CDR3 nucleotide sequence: TGTGCCAGCAGCTTAGGGGGAACGGTACCCGAGCAGTACTTC.

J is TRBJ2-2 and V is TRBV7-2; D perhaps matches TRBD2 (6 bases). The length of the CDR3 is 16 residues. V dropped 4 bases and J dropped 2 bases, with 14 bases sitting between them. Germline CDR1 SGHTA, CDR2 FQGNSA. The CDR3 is CASSSMTRINTGELFF. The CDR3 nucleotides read TGTGCCAGCAGCTCGATGACTAGGATAAACACCGGGGAGCTGTTTTTT. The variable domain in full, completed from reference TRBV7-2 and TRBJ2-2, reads GAGVSQSPSNKVTEKGKDVELRCDPISGHTALYWYRQSLGQGLEFLIYFQGNSAPDKSGLPSDRFSAERTGGSVSTLTIQRTQQEDSAVYLCASSSMTRINTGELFFGEGSRLTVL.

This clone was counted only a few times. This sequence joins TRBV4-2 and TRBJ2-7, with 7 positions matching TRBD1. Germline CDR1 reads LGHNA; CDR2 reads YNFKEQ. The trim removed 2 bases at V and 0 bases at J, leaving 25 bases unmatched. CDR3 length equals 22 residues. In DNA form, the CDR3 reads TGTGCCAGCAGCCAACGTCCGGGACAGATAAACAAAGATCCGTCGAGCTCCTACGAGCAGTACGTC. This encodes CASSQRPGQINKDPSSSYEQYV.

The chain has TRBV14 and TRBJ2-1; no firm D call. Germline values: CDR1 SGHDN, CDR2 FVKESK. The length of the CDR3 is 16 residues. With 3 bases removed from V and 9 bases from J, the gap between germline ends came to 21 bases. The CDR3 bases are TGTGCCAGCAGCCACGGGCCGGCCTTCGGGTGGAGTGAGCAGTTCTTC. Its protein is CASSHGPAFGWSEQFF.

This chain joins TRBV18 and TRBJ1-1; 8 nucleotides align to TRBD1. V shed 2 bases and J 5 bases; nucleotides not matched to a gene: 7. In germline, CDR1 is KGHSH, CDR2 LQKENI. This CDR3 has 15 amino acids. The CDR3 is CASSPMQGAGTEAFF. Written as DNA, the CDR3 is TGTGCCAGCTCACCAATGCAGGGGGCAGGGACTGAAGCTTTCTTT.

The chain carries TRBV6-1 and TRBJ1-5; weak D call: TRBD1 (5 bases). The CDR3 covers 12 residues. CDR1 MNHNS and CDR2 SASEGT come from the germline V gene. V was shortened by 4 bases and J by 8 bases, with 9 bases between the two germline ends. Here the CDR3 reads CASSGWGEPQHF. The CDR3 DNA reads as TGTGCCAGCAGTGGGTGGGGGGAGCCCCAGCATTTT.

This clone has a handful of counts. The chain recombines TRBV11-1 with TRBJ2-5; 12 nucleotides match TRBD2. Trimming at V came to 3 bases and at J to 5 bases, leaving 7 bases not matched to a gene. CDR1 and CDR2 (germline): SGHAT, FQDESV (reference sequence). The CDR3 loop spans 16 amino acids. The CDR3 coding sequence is TGTGCCAGCAGCTTCGGGACTAGCGGGTCCGGGGAGACCCAGTACTTC. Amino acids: CASSFGTSGSGETQYF.

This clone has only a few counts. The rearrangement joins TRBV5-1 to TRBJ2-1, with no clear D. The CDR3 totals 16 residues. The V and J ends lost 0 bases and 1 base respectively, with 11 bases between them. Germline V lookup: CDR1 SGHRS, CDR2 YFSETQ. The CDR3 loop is CASSLGLIGSYNEQFF. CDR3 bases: TGCGCCAGCAGCTTGGGACTTATTGGATCCTACAATGAGCAGTTCTTC.

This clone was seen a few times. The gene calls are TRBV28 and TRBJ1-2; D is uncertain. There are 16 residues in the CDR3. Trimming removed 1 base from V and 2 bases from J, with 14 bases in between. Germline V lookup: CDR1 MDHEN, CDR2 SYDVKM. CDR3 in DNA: TGTGCCAGCAGTTTATTCGGGCCAGCAGGAAACTATGGCTACACCTTC. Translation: CASSLFGPAGNYGYTF.